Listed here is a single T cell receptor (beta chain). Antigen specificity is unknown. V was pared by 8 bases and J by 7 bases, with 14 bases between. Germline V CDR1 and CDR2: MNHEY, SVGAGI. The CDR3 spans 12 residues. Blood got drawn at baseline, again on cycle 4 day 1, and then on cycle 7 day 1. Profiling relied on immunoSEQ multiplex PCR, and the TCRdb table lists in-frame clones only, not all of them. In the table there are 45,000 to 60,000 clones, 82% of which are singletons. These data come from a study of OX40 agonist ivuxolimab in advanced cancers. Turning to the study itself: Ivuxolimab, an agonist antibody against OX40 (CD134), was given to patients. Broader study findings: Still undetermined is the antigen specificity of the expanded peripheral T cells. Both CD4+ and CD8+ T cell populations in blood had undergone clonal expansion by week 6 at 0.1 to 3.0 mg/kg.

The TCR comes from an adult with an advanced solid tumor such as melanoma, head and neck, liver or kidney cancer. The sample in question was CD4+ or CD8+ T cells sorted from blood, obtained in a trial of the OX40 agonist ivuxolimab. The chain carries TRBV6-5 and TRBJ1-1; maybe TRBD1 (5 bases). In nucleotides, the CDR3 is TGTGCCAGCGGAAATCCAGGGATTGAAGCTTTCTTT. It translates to CASGNPGIEAFF.